This entry lists 19 T cell receptor beta chains sequenced from one sample in a study of early T cells in non-severe SARS-CoV-2 infection. TCRdb fed the 5' RACE reads into MiXCR, producing one record per CDR3 protein. The data show about 80,000 distinct CDR3 sequences, 5% seen once. The sample here was whole blood, taken at baseline. These receptors originate from an adult who was a healthcare worker with PCR-confirmed SARS-CoV-2 infection or an uninfected control (not recorded which).

The CDR3 sequence is CSARDGAAYEQYF. As DNA, the CDR3 is TGCAGTGCTAGAGATGGGGCGGCCTACGAGCAGTACTTC. The chain recombines TRBV20-1 with TRBJ2-7; TRBD1 is a possible D gene (5 bases). Germline V gene data show CDR1 as DFQATT and CDR2 as SNEGSKA (reference sequence). The V end was cut by 0 bases, the J end by 2 bases, with 8 bases between. The CDR3 sequence is 13 residues long.

The V gene is TRBV14, the J gene TRBJ1-5; 9 nucleotides align to TRBD1. The CDR3 totals 15 residues. Germline lookup yields CDR1 SGHDN and CDR2 FVKESK. Trimming took 4 bases from V and 2 from J; bases not matched to a gene: 3. CDR3 in DNA: TGTGCCAGCAGCCCGACAGGGGGGGGCAATCAGCCCCAGCATTTT. This gives the protein CASSPTGGGNQPQHF. Looking up the rest from reference TRBV14 and TRBJ1-5 gives the full variable domain: EAGVTQFPSHSVIEKGQTVTLRCDPISGHDNLYWYRRVMGKEIKFLLHFVKESKQDESGMPNNRFLAERTGGTYSTLKVQPAELEDSGVYFCASSPTGGGNQPQHFGDGTRLSIL.

This clonotype appeared a few times. V is TRBV3-1 and J is TRBJ2-2; D might be TRBD1 (5 bases). This CDR3 comprises 12 residues. The germline V gene encodes CDR1 LGHDT and CDR2 YNNKEL (reference sequence). V dropped 4 bases and J dropped 9 bases, with 9 bases sitting between them. CDR3 residues: CASSPRARELFF. As DNA, the CDR3 is TGTGCCAGCAGCCCCAGGGCCAGGGAGCTGTTTTTT.

This clonotype was observed at least ten times. V and J are TRBV11-2 and TRBJ1-2; D unclear. Germline assignment: CDR1 SGHAT and CDR2 FQNNGV. The CDR3 sequence is 13 residues long. Trimming left V 0 bases short and J 8 bases short, with 10 bases between. Here the CDR3 DNA reads TGTGCCAGCAGCTTAGACCCATCGGGCGGCTACACCTTC. Translating gives CASSLDPSGGYTF.

This clonotype was recorded at least ten times. The CDR3 DNA sequence: TGTGCCAGCAGAACCACCGGGTCTAAAGAGACCCAGTACTTC. Protein sequence: CASRTTGSKETQYF. This chain links TRBV6-2 or TRBV6-3 with TRBJ2-5; D not resolved. The CDR3 totals 14 residues. Trimming stripped 6 bases from V and 3 bases from J, with 14 bases between. Germline CDR1 and CDR2: MNHEY and SVGEGT.

This clonotype was counted ten times or more. V usage is TRBV4-2 and J usage is TRBJ1-1, with 7 nucleotides matching TRBD1. The CDR3 runs 13 residues. Losses at the gene ends were 5 bases for V and 8 bases for J; bases not matched to a gene: 8. Germline V gene sequence: CDR1 LGHNA, CDR2 YNFKEQ. In DNA, the CDR3 is TGTGCCAGCAGCACAAACAGGGGTGCCGAAGCTTTCTTT. It encodes CASSTNRGAEAFF.

This clonotype was found many times. The CDR3 loop reads CASSPRAGEGGETQYF. CDR3 DNA sequence: TGTGCCAGTAGTCCGCGAGCGGGAGAAGGAGGGGAGACCCAGTACTTC. The V call is TRBV19, the J call TRBJ2-5; 8 bases agree with TRBD2. V lost 5 bases, J lost 5 bases, and 13 bases stayed unmatched. This CDR3 comprises 16 residues. Germline CDR1 is LNHDA and CDR2 is SQIVND (reference sequence).

The rearrangement links TRBV12-3 or TRBV12-4 to TRBJ2-7; TRBD2 might be the D (6 bases). The CDR3 consists of 14 residues. V shed 6 bases and J shed 5 bases, with 17 bases lying between them. CDR3 sequence: CASRPKTSLDEQYF. The CDR3 nucleotides read TGTGCCAGCAGACCCAAGACTAGTCTCGACGAGCAGTACTTC.

This clonotype was seen a few times. The chain uses TRBV7-3 and TRBJ2-1; D gene ambiguous. The ends were cut back, 5 bases at V and 1 base at J, with 12 bases in the middle. Looked up from germline, CDR1 is SGHTA and CDR2 is FQGTGA. The CDR3 loop spans 15 amino acids. CDR3 loop: CASSPRLQSYNEQFF. DNA for the CDR3: TGTGCCAGCAGCCCCAGACTGCAATCCTACAATGAGCAGTTCTTC.

This clonotype was picked up a small number of times. The J gene is TRBJ2-5, the V gene TRBV6-6, with D perhaps given as TRBD1 or TRBD2 (6 bases each). This CDR3 has 15 amino acids. The germline V gene encodes CDR1 MNHNY and CDR2 SVGAGI (reference sequence). V lost 2 bases and J 4 bases, leaving 14 bases between the germline ends. CDR3 in amino acids: CASSYVEGGRETQYF. The DNA of the CDR3 is TGTGCCAGCAGTTACGTCGAGGGGGGAAGAGAGACCCAGTACTTC.

This clonotype is categorized as medium-sized (0.01 to 0.1%). The V call is TRBV5-1, the J call TRBJ2-5; tentative D call: TRBD1 (5 bases). V was clipped by 0 bases and J by 2 bases, with 14 bases between them. CDR3 size: 16 residues. Germline CDR1 SGHRS, CDR2 YFSETQ. CDR3 bases: TGCGCCAGCAGCTTGGCCTCTGACAGATCACAAGAGACCCAGTACTTC. Protein sequence: CASSLASDRSQETQYF.

The chain joins TRBV19 to TRBJ2-1, with D maybe TRBD2 (6 bases). Germline lookup yields CDR1 LNHDA and CDR2 SQIVND (reference sequence). The CDR3 is made up of 13 amino acids. Trimming shortened V by 3 bases and J by 9 bases, and 12 bases separated the two germline ends. CDR3 loop: CASSMVAVGEQFF. CDR3 nucleotide sequence: TGTGCCAGTAGTATGGTAGCGGTCGGTGAGCAGTTCTTC.

This clonotype was detected a few times. The chain employs TRBV28 and TRBJ1-4, with D possibly being TRBD1 (6 bases). The CDR3 length is 15 residues. Germline-derived CDR1 and CDR2 are MDHEN and SYDVKM. V was pared by 4 bases and J by 2 bases, with 11 bases between. Here the CDR3 DNA reads TGTGCCAGCAGTTCGGGAGGGGGTACTAATGAAAAACTGTTTTTT. Translation: CASSSGGGTNEKLFF.

This clonotype was counted only a few times. This sequence joins TRBV14 and TRBJ2-3; D remains unclear. CDR1 and CDR2 from the germline V gene are SGHDN and FVKESK. This CDR3 has 16 amino acids. V was cut by 0 bases and J by 3 bases, with 13 bases left in between. This CDR3 is CASSQDVQARTDTQYF. The CDR3, as DNA: TGTGCCAGCAGCCAAGATGTCCAGGCACGGACAGATACGCAGTATTTT.

This chain links TRBV7-8 with TRBJ1-2; 9 bases line up with TRBD1. V gave up 4 bases and J gave up 3 bases; unmatched junction bases: 6. The germline V gene encodes CDR1 SGHVS and CDR2 FQNEAQ. The CDR3 contains 15 residues. This CDR3 reads CASSSQGATYYGYTF. Here the CDR3 DNA reads TGTGCCAGCAGCTCACAGGGGGCTACGTACTATGGCTACACCTTC.

In its sample, this clonotype was seen many times. The chain links TRBV5-1 to TRBJ2-2; TRBD1 aligns across 10 bases. There are 14 residues in the CDR3. CDR1 is SGHRS, CDR2 YFSETQ, per germline. V trimming: 4 bases; J trimming: 5 bases; junction bases outside the gene matches: 2. DNA for the CDR3: TGCGCCAGCAGCGCGGGACAGGGGACCGGGGAGCTGTTTTTT. It codes for CASSAGQGTGELFF.

This clonotype was recorded at least ten times. The chain has TRBV6-5 and TRBJ1-1, with D uncertain. The CDR3 length is 11 residues. Trimming removed 2 bases from V and 6 bases from J, with 4 bases in between. Germline values: CDR1 MNHEY, CDR2 SVGAGI. In DNA, the CDR3 is TGTGCCAGCAGTTACGCAGCTGAAGCTTTCTTT. It specifies CASSYAAEAFF.

This clonotype was detected many times. CDR3 residues: CSVERLPTDTQYF. Here the CDR3 DNA reads TGCAGCGTTGAGAGGCTACCCACAGATACGCAGTATTTT. The gene calls are TRBV29-1 and TRBJ2-3, with no clear D. V was clipped by 3 bases and J by 2 bases, with 9 bases between them. This CDR3 spans 13 amino acids. Germline loops: CDR1 SQVTM, CDR2 ANQGSEA.

This clonotype occurred many times. The chain links TRBV30 to TRBJ1-2; D is undetermined. The CDR3 extends over 15 amino acids. Germline values: CDR1 GTSNPN, CDR2 SVGIG (reference sequence). V was cut by 1 base and J by 0 bases, with 12 bases left in between. This chain's CDR3 is CAWSDWQTTNYGYTF. As DNA, the CDR3 is TGTGCCTGGAGTGATTGGCAGACTACTAACTATGGCTACACCTTC.